This T cell receptor beta chain was retrieved from a study of human T cells and chemical hapten exposure. Study results and limitations: TCRs above 1 in 1000 frequency stayed constant with DPC sensitization.

CDR1 and CDR2 (germline): LNHDA, SQIVND (reference sequence). V was clipped by 3 bases and J by 3 bases, with 11 bases between them. The CDR3 loop spans 15 amino acids. The time point is: healthy volunteer bleed at 6 weeks. The total RNA was obtained from whole blood that was not fractionated. This clonotype has more than one count but fewer than ten. The antigen remains unidentified. TCRdb recomputed calls from the RACE reads with MiXCR, one row per CDR3 protein. The sample has more than 75,000 distinct CDR3 sequences, over 6.5% seen once; the top ten hold under 2%. V usage is TRBV19 and J usage is TRBJ2-2; the D gene is possibly TRBD2 (6 bases). Sequencing was carried out using whole blood. The origin of this receptor is a male donor in good health. Some clones in this sample may be carry-over from other donors' samples. In DNA, the CDR3 is TGTGCCAGTAGTATGGACACGGGGGACACCGGGGAGCTGTTTTTT. Translating it yields CASSMDTGDTGELFF.